A selection of T cell receptor beta chains follows, all from one sample in a study of blood T cell repertoires in COVID-19. Assay: immunoSEQ multiplex PCR; the TCRdb copy retains only in-frame clones and omits some. The table records about 210,000 clones, around four fifths of them present only once. Material: peripheral blood. The receptors derive from a woman in her fifties or sixties with acute or convalescent COVID-19. Both conserved end residues are part of each CDR3. D genes are given only for firm matches. Size values are once, few and many counts, or a class for expanded clones, and some rows have none.

.,.,TRBJ2-3,TRBV5-1,CASSFPTGTSTDTQYF,TGCGCCAGCAGCTTCCCGACAGGCACTAGCACAGATACGCAGTATTTT
.,.,TRBJ2-2,TRBV18,CASSPQTGNTGELFF,TGTGCCAGCTCACCACAGACAGGGAACACCGGGGAGCTGTTTTTT
few,TRBD2,TRBJ2-2,TRBV5-1,CASSRTSGSDTGELFF,TGCGCCAGCAGCCGTACTAGCGGGAGCGACACCGGGGAGCTGTTTTTT
few,TRBD1,TRBJ2-1,TRBV7-3,CASSPDRSSYNEQFF,TGTGCCAGCAGCCCGGACAGGAGCTCCTACAATGAGCAGTTCTTC
.,TRBD1,TRBJ1-4,TRBV12-3/TRBV12-4,CASSGTDNEKLFF,TGTGCCAGCAGTGGGACAGACAATGAAAAACTGTTTTTT
few,TRBD2,TRBJ2-7,TRBV19,CASRDSSGTLGSEQYF,TGTGCCAGTAGGGACTCTAGCGGGACCCTGGGGTCCGAGCAGTACTTC
.,TRBD1,TRBJ1-5,TRBV2,CASSPHQGDNQPQHF,TGTGCCAGCAGTCCCCACCAGGGGGACAATCAGCCCCAGCATTTT
.,.,TRBJ2-1,TRBV28,CASSPGGGSNEQFF,TGTGCCAGCAGTCCCGGAGGAGGGAGCAATGAGCAGTTCTTC
.,TRBD1,TRBJ1-2,TRBV5-1,CASSDRDRASSSYGYTF,TGCGCCAGCAGCGACCGGGACAGGGCCTCTAGTAGCTATGGCTACACCTTC
.,.,TRBJ2-7,TRBV6-5,CASSLYYTSYEQYF,TGTGCCAGCAGTCTCTACTACACCTCCTACGAGCAGTACTTC
.,TRBD1,TRBJ2-7,TRBV5-1,CASSYVPGQGEQYF,TGCGCCAGCAGCTACGTCCCGGGACAGGGAGAGCAGTACTTC
few,.,TRBJ2-3,TRBV5-8,CASSLPGAPTDTQYF,TGTGCCAGCAGCTTGCCAGGGGCCCCCACAGATACGCAGTATTTT
.,.,TRBJ1-2,TRBV27,CASRQATNYGYTF,TGTGCCAGCAGGCAGGCTACTAACTATGGCTACACCTTC
.,TRBD2,TRBJ2-5,TRBV4-1,CASSQERGGGLGETQYF,TGCGCCAGCAGCCAAGAACGGGGGGGAGGGCTCGGAGAGACCCAGTACTTC
.,TRBD1,TRBJ2-3,TRBV12-3/TRBV12-4,CASTVTGGDTQYF,TGTGCCAGCACCGTGACAGGGGGAGATACGCAGTATTTT
.,TRBD1,TRBJ1-6,TRBV9,CASSTGQGSSPLHF,TGTGCCAGCAGCACCGGACAGGGGAGTTCACCCCTCCACTTT